The next 18 T cell receptor beta chains were all read from a single sample in a study of beta chain features in type 1 diabetes. All of the isolated RNA was reverse transcribed, so expressed TCRB transcripts were sequenced. The assay was immunoSEQ multiplex PCR, and TCRdb's table has in-frame clones only and misses some. The sample contains around 500,000 clones, roughly 30% of which appear only once. The sample was naive CD4+ T cells from blood. The receptor source for this set is a man younger than 35 in good health.

V gene TRBV30 combines with J gene TRBJ1-2; maybe TRBD1 (5 bases). V lost 3 bases and J lost 5, with 10 bases in between. This CDR3 spans 12 amino acids. Germline CDR1 reads GTSNPN; CDR2 reads SVGIG (reference sequence). CDR3 coding DNA: TGTGCCTGGAGGGCCGGGGGTTATGGCTACACCTTC. It is translated as CAWRAGGYGYTF. Combining the CDR3 with reference TRBV30 and TRBJ1-2 gives the whole variable domain SQTIHQWPATLVQPVGSPLSLECTVEGTSNPNLYWYRQAAGRGLQLLFYSVGIGQISSEVPQNLSASRPQDRQFILSSKKLLLSDSGFYLCAWRAGGYGYTFGSGTRLTVV.

This rearrangement joins TRBV4-3 to TRBJ2-1; TRBD2 matches 14 bases. CDR3 length equals 16 residues. The germline gives CDR1 LGHNA, CDR2 YSLEER. Trimming removed 2 bases from V and 6 bases from J; junction bases left unmatched: 3. The CDR3 region has the DNA TGCGCCAGCAGCCAACCGACTAGCGGGAGGGCCAATGAGCAGTTCTTC. Protein product: CASSQPTSGRANEQFF.

The chain is built from TRBV5-1 and TRBJ2-3; D is unresolved. The CDR3 sequence is 15 residues long. V lost 0 bases and J 0 bases, leaving 8 bases between the germline ends. The germline CDR1 and CDR2 sequences are SGHRS and YFSETQ. CDR3 nucleotide sequence: TGCGCCAGCAGCTTGGACGTCCCAAGCACAGATACGCAGTATTTT. This gives the protein CASSLDVPSTDTQYF.

The sample holds a few counts of this clone. The chain carries TRBV9 and TRBJ2-2, with 7 bases aligning to TRBD1. Trimming took 2 bases from V and 6 from J; bases not matched to a gene: 1. CDR3 size: 13 residues. Looked up from germline, CDR1 is SGDLS and CDR2 is YYNGEE. The CDR3, as DNA: TGTGCCAGCAGCGTGGACAGGCCCGGGGAGCTGTTTTTT. This encodes CASSVDRPGELFF. The whole variable domain, filled in from reference TRBV9 and TRBJ2-2, reads DSGVTQTPKHLITATGQRVTLRCSPRSGDLSVYWYQQSLDQGLQFLIQYYNGEERAKGNILERFSAQQFPDLHSELNLSSLELGDSALYFCASSVDRPGELFFGEGSRLTVL.

This clone was seen more than once but under ten times. This rearrangement joins TRBV7-2 to TRBJ2-1; D might be TRBD1 (6 bases). Looked up from germline, CDR1 is SGHTA and CDR2 is FQGNSA. V was shortened by 1 base and J by 15 bases, with 16 bases between the two germline ends. This CDR3 is 13 amino acids long. The CDR3 protein is CASSLVRMGAPFF. In DNA, the CDR3 is TGTGCCAGCAGCTTAGTGAGAATGGGGGCCCCGTTCTTC.

The chain recombines TRBV30 with TRBJ2-1, with 10 nucleotides matching TRBD2. Germline V lookup: CDR1 GTSNPN, CDR2 SVGIG (reference sequence). The ends lost 2 bases at V and 12 bases at J; junction bases unmatched: 13. CDR3 size: 15 residues. The CDR3 DNA is TGTGCCTGGAGTTTGTGGAGCGGGAGGGATCGCGGGCAGTTCTTC. It yields the protein CAWSLWSGRDRGQFF.

V gene TRBV7-7 combines with J gene TRBJ2-7; TRBD1 agrees at 7 bases. The CDR3 runs to 13 residues. Germline CDR1 reads SSHAT; CDR2 reads FNYEAQ (reference sequence). The V and J ends lost 5 bases and 5 bases, in that order; junction bases with no gene match: 6. The CDR3 region is CASSIDRVNEQYF. CDR3 in DNA: TGTGCCAGCAGCATCGACAGGGTCAACGAGCAGTACTTC.

Only a few counts were recorded for this clone. Other DNA sequences of this sample code for an identical CDR3. CDR3 loop: CASSLAETQYF. In nucleotides, the CDR3 is TGCGCCAGCAGCTTGGCAGAGACCCAGTACTTC. The chain has TRBV5-1 and TRBJ2-5, with D unclear. The CDR3 consists of 11 residues. V lost 0 bases and J 4 bases, leaving 1 base between the germline ends. CDR1 and CDR2 (germline): SGHRS, YFSETQ.

CDR3 sequence: CASSDRATEAFF. CDR3 coding DNA: TGTGCCAGCAGTGACAGGGCCACTGAAGCTTTCTTT. This chain links TRBV25-1 with TRBJ1-1; a weak D match, TRBD1 (5 bases). The V and J ends lost 3 bases and 4 bases respectively, with 6 bases between them. This CDR3 has 12 residues. The V gene's germline CDR1 is MGHDK and CDR2 SYGVNS. The full variable domain, rest sourced from reference TRBV25-1 and TRBJ1-1, is EADIYQTPRYLVIGTGKKITLECSQTMGHDKMYWYQQDPGMELHLIHYSYGVNSTEKGDLSSESTVSRIRTEHFPLTLESARPSHTSQYLCASSDRATEAFFGQGTRLTVV.

This clone appeared a few times. The V gene is TRBV7-7, the J gene TRBJ2-1, with TRBD2 matching over 9 bases. Germline V gene sequence: CDR1 SSHAT, CDR2 FNYEAQ (reference sequence). The CDR3 sequence is 15 residues long. The CDR3 protein is CASALTSGNYNEQFF. DNA of the CDR3: TGTGCTAGCGCGCTGACTAGCGGAAACTACAATGAGCAGTTCTTC.

This clone was counted a single time. The V call is TRBV4-3, the J call TRBJ2-1; D is unclear. The germline V gene encodes CDR1 LGHNA and CDR2 YSLEER. V lost 1 base and J lost 3, with 13 bases in between. CDR3 length equals 16 residues. The CDR3: CASSQVEQDLYNEQFF. In DNA, the CDR3 is TGCGCCAGCAGCCAAGTTGAGCAGGACCTCTACAATGAGCAGTTCTTC.

The CDR3, as DNA: TGTGCCAGCAGCTTCGAGAAACTAGCGGTAAAAAACATTCAGTACTTC. It translates to CASSFEKLAVKNIQYF. The V gene is TRBV7-2, the J gene TRBJ2-4, with 8 bases identical to TRBD2. The CDR3 sequence is 16 residues long. With V trimmed by 3 bases and J by 4 bases, 8 bases remained unmatched. The germline V gene has CDR1 SGHTA and CDR2 FQGNSA.

This clone was counted between two and nine times. This chain uses TRBV7-9 with TRBJ2-1, with 10 bases that match TRBD2. Germline V gives CDR1 SEHNR, CDR2 FQNEAQ (reference sequence). The CDR3 is 13 amino acids. V was pared by 4 bases and J by 16 bases, with 10 bases of the junction left unmatched. The CDR3 DNA reads as TGTGCCAGCAGCTCCCAGACTAGCGGGCCTCCCTTCTTC. This gives the protein CASSSQTSGPPFF.

Details on this clone: One end of the junction does not line up with germline, which may come from a read error. Other DNA sequences from this sample encode an identical CDR3 as well. The chain is built from TRBV18 and TRBJ2-1, with D possibly TRBD2 on 5 matching bases. The CDR3 is 16 residues long. Germline V gene data show CDR1 as KGHSH and CDR2 as LQKENI. The DNA for the CDR3 is TGCGCCAGCTCACCAAGTGGCGGGCAACCGTACAATGAGCAGTTCTTC. Translation: CASSPSGGQPYNEQFF.

The chain is built from TRBV7-9 and TRBJ2-1, with TRBD2 matching 9 bases. The trim removed 5 bases at V and 9 bases at J, leaving 17 bases unmatched. The CDR3 consists of 17 residues. Germline V CDR1 and CDR2: SEHNR, FQNEAQ (reference sequence). CDR3 loop: CASSASGRSGRYGEQFF. Here the CDR3 DNA reads TGTGCCAGCAGCGCTAGCGGTAGGAGCGGGAGGTACGGTGAGCAGTTCTTC.

This rearrangement joins TRBV7-2 to TRBJ1-3; D is uncertain. This CDR3 region has 14 residues. Germline V CDR1 and CDR2: SGHTA, FQGNSA. V dropped 1 base and J dropped 5 bases, with 9 bases sitting between them. CDR3 protein: CASSLDTARNTIYF. CDR3 DNA sequence: TGTGCCAGCAGCTTAGATACAGCCAGAAACACCATATATTTT.

This chain joins TRBV5-4 and TRBJ2-3; 7 positions match TRBD2. The V segment lost 0 bases and the J segment 0 bases; nucleotides outside the gene matches: 4. From germline, CDR1 is SGHNT and CDR2 YYREEE (reference sequence). The CDR3 loop spans 16 amino acids. In DNA form, the CDR3 reads TGTGCCAGCAGCTTGGCCAAAGCGGGAAGCACAGATACGCAGTATTTT. The encoded protein is CASSLAKAGSTDTQYF.

This clone was seen only a few times. The rearrangement links TRBV23-1 to TRBJ1-4; the D is unclear. Being an ORF, TRBV23-1 has a function that is uncertain. The V end was cut by 0 bases, the J end by 7 bases, with 18 bases between. This CDR3 is 17 amino acids long. The CDR3 region is CASSQSSPAGKGEKLFF. As DNA, the CDR3 is TGCGCCAGCAGTCAATCGTCCCCGGCAGGAAAGGGTGAAAAACTGTTTTTT.